This is a list of T cell receptor beta chains from one sample in a study of cytotoxic CD8 clonotypes in ibrutinib-treated CLL. The table came from immunoSEQ multiplex PCR; TCRdb's copy has only in-frame clones and leaves some out. The sample carries tens of thousands of clones, roughly 57% recorded once. The sample consisted of PBMCs, taken after 12 months of ibrutinib treatment. The receptors stem from a human donor with chronic lymphocytic leukemia. Both conserved end residues are part of each CDR3. A D gene is named only where the DNA matches it firmly. Clone size is shown for a subset of rows, as once, few, many or a class of expanded clone.

few	TRBV16	.	TRBJ2-5	TGTGCCAGCAGCCACACTGAGACGGTGGAGACCCAGTACTTC	CASSHTETVETQYF
.	TRBV10-1	TRBD1	TRBJ1-5	TGCGCCAGGGTCATCCAACAGGGGGATCAGCCCCAGCATTTT	CARVIQQGDQPQHF
.	TRBV7-9	TRBD1	TRBJ2-3	TGTGCCAGCAGCTCTGGACAGGCCACAGATACGCAGTATTTT	CASSSGQATDTQYF
.	TRBV7-9	.	TRBJ2-2	TGTGCCAGCAGCTTAGGGGGCGTAACCGGGGAGCTGTTTTTT	CASSLGGVTGELFF
many	TRBV28	TRBD1	TRBJ1-5	TGTGCCAGCAGCCAGAGGACAGGGCTTAGCAATCAGCCCCAGCATTTT	CASSQRTGLSNQPQHF
.	TRBV5-1	TRBD1	TRBJ1-1	TGCGCCAGCAGCCTGGCCCAGGGGGCAGGGAACACTGAAGCTTTCTTT	CASSLAQGAGNTEAFF
few	TRBV7-6	.	TRBJ1-1	TGTGCCAGCAGCTTAGCGGAATTGAACACTGAAGCTTTCTTT	CASSLAELNTEAFF
few	TRBV14	.	TRBJ1-4	TGTGCCAGCAGCCAAGTCGGGCGTCGAAGTGAAAAACTGTTTTTT	CASSQVGRRSEKLFF
many	TRBV15	.	TRBJ1-1	TGTGCCACCAGCAGGGGAGGGTCAGGGAGGTCTGAAGCTTTCTTT	CATSRGGSGRSEAFF
.	TRBV6-5	.	TRBJ2-7	TGTGCCAGCAGTTACTCGAGAACCCATGGCGAGCAGTACTTC	CASSYSRTHGEQYF
.	TRBV7-6	.	TRBJ2-3	TGTGCCAGCAGCTTAGAGGGTTACACAGATACGCAGTATTTT	CASSLEGYTDTQYF
many	TRBV4-1	.	TRBJ2-2	TGCGCCAGCAGCCAAGATCGGGAGCGGGAGCTGTTTTTT	CASSQDRERELFF
once	TRBV6-4	TRBD2	TRBJ2-7	TGTGCCAGCACCTTGGGACTAGCGGGAGGGCAGTACTTC	CASTLGLAGGQYF
.	TRBV29-1	TRBD1	TRBJ1-1	TGCACCCTCAAACGGACAGGGGGCGCGGCTTTCTTT	CTLKRTGGAAFF
.	TRBV7-8	TRBD2	TRBJ2-7	TGTGCCAGCAGCTTAGTCGGACTAGCGGGGAGCTACGAGCAGTACTTC	CASSLVGLAGSYEQYF
.	TRBV29-1	TRBD2	TRBJ2-7	TGCAGCGCCACGATCGGGACTAGCGGGTCCTACGAGCAGTACTTC	CSATIGTSGSYEQYF
few	TRBV27	TRBD1	TRBJ1-1	TGTGCCAGCAGGCCTCAGGGGGCGGTAGGAGCTTTCTTT	CASRPQGAVGAFF
few	TRBV18	TRBD1	TRBJ1-6	TGTGCCAGCTCACAATCCGTACAGGGGGCAGGTAATTCACCCCTCCACTTT	CASSQSVQGAGNSPLHF
.	TRBV7-8	TRBD1	TRBJ2-5	TGTGCCAGCAGCTTAGGAGGGACAGGGCACGAGACCCAGTACTTC	CASSLGGTGHETQYF
many	TRBV7-2	.	TRBJ1-2	TGTGCCAGCAGCCCCCTGGACAGCAACGCCTATGGCTACACCTTC	CASSPLDSNAYGYTF
.	TRBV11-3	.	TRBJ2-2	TGTGCCAGCAGCTTGATTGATGGGGCCACCGGGGAGCTGTTTTTT	CASSLIDGATGELFF
few	TRBV6-1	.	TRBJ2-7	TGTGCCCACTGGGACACTATCTCCTACGAGCAGTACTTC	CAHWDTISYEQYF
few	TRBV10-2	.	TRBJ2-7	TGCGCCAGCAGTGAGTCGGCTGGACTAACCTACGAGCAGTACTTC	CASSESAGLTYEQYF
.	TRBV28	.	TRBJ2-4	TGTGCCAGCAGTTTTCAGGGACGGAAAAACATTCAGTACTTC	CASSFQGRKNIQYF
.	TRBV7-2	TRBD2	TRBJ2-5	TGTGCCAGCAACCAGTTGGGGGGGAGTGGAGGGACCCAGTACTTC	CASNQLGGSGGTQYF
.	TRBV9	.	TRBJ2-3	TGTGCCAGCAGCGTATCCCAGGGGAGCACAGATACGCAGTATTTT	CASSVSQGSTDTQYF
.	TRBV11-2	.	TRBJ1-3	TGTGCCAGCAGCTTAGCCCACGGCTCTGGAAACACCATATATTTT	CASSLAHGSGNTIYF
.	TRBV5-6	TRBD2	TRBJ2-1	TGTGCCAGCAGTTTATTGGGACTAGCGGTCAATGAGCAGTTCTTC	CASSLLGLAVNEQFF
many	TRBV19	.	TRBJ2-6	TGTGCCAGTAGTTTCTCTGGGGCCAACGTCCTGACTTTC	CASSFSGANVLTF
.	TRBV10-1	.	TRBJ2-7	TGCGCCAGCAGTGAGAGGACTCCCTACGAGCAGTACTTC	CASSERTPYEQYF
.	TRBV7-6	TRBD1	TRBJ2-1	TGTGCCAGCAGCTTGGGACAGCACAATGAGCAGTTCTTC	CASSLGQHNEQFF
.	TRBV4-1	.	TRBJ1-5	TGCGCCAGCAGCCTCGAGGTCCTAAATCAGCCCCAGCATTTT	CASSLEVLNQPQHF
.	TRBV2	.	TRBJ2-2	TGTGCCAGCCACCCCCAGATGACCGGGGAGCTGTTTTTT	CASHPQMTGELFF
.	TRBV28	.	TRBJ1-2	TGTGCCAGCAGTTTCGGGTTGACTCGGGGCTACACCTTC	CASSFGLTRGYTF
large	TRBV6-1	TRBD1	TRBJ1-2	TGTGCCAGCAGTGGAAGGAATGCGGGACAGGGCCCCGGCTACACCTTC	CASSGRNAGQGPGYTF
.	TRBV7-2	TRBD1	TRBJ1-2	TGTGCCAGCAGCTTAGTGAGGACAGGGGGTGGCTATGGCTACACCTTC	CASSLVRTGGGYGYTF
.	TRBV27	TRBD1	TRBJ1-5	TGTGCCAGCAGTTTTCAGGGGGCTGGCAATCAGCCCCAGCATTTT	CASSFQGAGNQPQHF
.	TRBV29-1	TRBD2	TRBJ2-3	TGCAGCGTTGCGGGAGGGCCGAGCACAGATACGCAGTATTTT	CSVAGGPSTDTQYF
few	TRBV6-1	.	TRBJ1-2	TGTGCCAGCAGTGAAGAGGGGTACACCTTC	CASSEEGYTF
.	TRBV6-6	.	TRBJ1-2	TGTGCCAGCAGGGCGGGTGGCTACACCTTC	CASRAGGYTF
.	TRBV6-1	TRBD1	TRBJ2-6	TGTGCCAGCAGTGCCGGGACAGGGGGCGCCGGGGCCAACGTCCTGACTTTC	CASSAGTGGAGANVLTF
.	TRBV30	TRBD2	TRBJ2-2	TGTGCCTGGAGAGAAGCGGGAGGCCCAACCGGGGAGCTGTTTTTT	CAWREAGGPTGELFF
.	TRBV2	.	TRBJ1-6	TGTGCCAGCAGGGGCAGGGTATGGGGAAATTCACCCCTCCACTTT	CASRGRVWGNSPLHF
.	TRBV11-1	.	TRBJ1-2	TGTGCCAGCAGCTTAAGTTCCTATGGCTACACCTTC	CASSLSSYGYTF
once	TRBV6-1	.	TRBJ2-6	TGTGCCAGCAGTGCGACGATCTCTGGGGCCAACGTCCTGACTTTC	CASSATISGANVLTF
few	TRBV11-1	.	TRBJ1-2	TGTGCCAGCAGCTCCCACAGGGATAGCTACACCTTC	CASSSHRDSYTF
.	TRBV18	.	TRBJ2-1	TGTGCCAGCTCACCCGTGTCGGCTGGCGGCGATGAGCAGTTCTTC	CASSPVSAGGDEQFF
.	TRBV27	TRBD2	TRBJ2-3	TGTGCCAGCAGCTTCGGGCGGGAGTCAGATACGCAGTATTTT	CASSFGRESDTQYF
many	TRBV7-6	.	TRBJ2-6	TGTGCCAGCAGTCCCCGGGGCGGGGCTGGGGCCAACGTCCTGACTTTC	CASSPRGGAGANVLTF
once	TRBV7-9	.	TRBJ2-7	TGTGCCAGCAGCCGAGAGGGGGGGACCACCTCTTTC	CASSREGGTTSF
.	TRBV29-1	.	TRBJ2-7	TGCAGCGTTGAAATGGAAAGGAGCGAGCAGTACTTC	CSVEMERSEQYF
many	TRBV28	TRBD2	TRBJ2-1	TGTGCCAGCAGACCAACTAGCGCCTCCTACAATGAGCAGTTCTTC	CASRPTSASYNEQFF
.	TRBV9	TRBD2	TRBJ2-1	TGTGCCAGCAGCGTAGCAGCGGGAGTACCCGAGCAGTTCTTC	CASSVAAGVPEQFF
.	TRBV4-2	TRBD1	TRBJ1-5	TGTGCCAGCAGCCAAGATCCGGGACAGGTCCTCAATCAGCCCCAGCATTTT	CASSQDPGQVLNQPQHF
.	TRBV21-1	.	TRBJ2-1	TGTGCCAGCAGCAAAAGGGCGGGCGTACCGTCGTACAATGAGCAGTTCTTC	CASSKRAGVPSYNEQFF
few	TRBV28	TRBD1	TRBJ1-2	TGTGCCAGCGCAGCCGGGACAGGGCTCTATGGCTACACCTTC	CASAAGTGLYGYTF
few	TRBV6-1	.	TRBJ2-1	TGTGCCAGCAGCCCACCCGGAACGGCCTACAATGAGCAGTTCTTC	CASSPPGTAYNEQFF
.	TRBV19	.	TRBJ2-7	TGTGCCAGTAGTGGAAAGACAGGTTACGAGCAGTACTTC	CASSGKTGYEQYF
.	TRBV7-2	TRBD1	TRBJ1-1	TGTGCCAGCAGCACCTATAGGTCAGGGGGAACTGAAGCTTTCTTT	CASSTYRSGGTEAFF